The entry that follows covers one T cell receptor (beta chain) sequence. Antigen specificity is unknown. This entry comes from a study of cytomegalovirus exposure and HLA in healthy donors. Findings of the study overall: TCR beta sequences reportedly predicted most subjects' HLA-A and HLA-B alleles accurately.

PCR used 60 Vbeta primers and 13 Jbeta primers. Only in-frame clones appear in the TCRdb table, and some are missing; sequencing was by immunoSEQ multiplex PCR. The top ten hold 5.5% to 7.5% of the sample, which has over 150,000 clones, around four fifths seen once. Trimming took 8 bases from V and 4 from J; bases not matched to a gene: 14. The CDR3 is 16 residues long. Germline-derived CDR1 and CDR2 are MNHEY and SMNVEV (reference sequence). Sample: PBMCs. The sequence was obtained from a woman between 45 and 60 years old in good health and CMV-seropositive. The chain is built from TRBV27 and TRBJ2-1, with 7 bases aligning to TRBD2. CDR3 protein: CASSAGGNILYNEQFF. The CDR3, as DNA: TGTGCCAGCTCCGCCGGGGGGAATATTTTATACAATGAGCAGTTCTTC.